Reported below is one TCR beta chain. Its antigen is undetermined. These data belong to a study of cytomegalovirus exposure and HLA in healthy donors. Whole-study findings and limits: In a later analysis, about 17,000 TCR beta sequences were associated with HLA alleles at 0.05 false discovery rate. Researchers reported in a later analysis that common viral pathogens appeared linked to several top clusters. Across donors, most TCRs were seen rarely, yet some public ones were widespread.

A multiplex PCR was run with 60 Vbeta primers and 13 Jbeta primers. The table came from immunoSEQ multiplex PCR; TCRdb's copy has only in-frame clones and leaves some out. The profile covers 120,000 or so clones, with around 72% appearing a single time and under 9.5% taken by the ten largest. Germline V lookup: CDR1 LNHDA, CDR2 SQIVND (reference sequence). The CDR3 contains 14 residues. The V and J ends lost 4 bases and 2 bases respectively, with 12 bases between them. The specimen was PBMCs. The rearrangement links TRBV19 to TRBJ2-7; tentatively, D is TRBD1 (6 bases). The TCR sequence derives from a woman aged 50 to 60 in good health and CMV-seropositive. DNA of the CDR3: TGTGCCAGTAGTACCCGGACAGCCCCCTACGAGCAGTACTTC. Protein sequence: CASSTRTAPYEQYF. The full variable domain, completed using reference TRBV19 and TRBJ2-7, is DGGITQSPKYLFRKEGQNVTLSCEQNLNHDAMYWYRQDPGQGLRLIYYSQIVNDFQKGDIAEGYSVSREKKESFPLTVTSAQKNPTAFYLCASSTRTAPYEQYFGPGTRLTVT.